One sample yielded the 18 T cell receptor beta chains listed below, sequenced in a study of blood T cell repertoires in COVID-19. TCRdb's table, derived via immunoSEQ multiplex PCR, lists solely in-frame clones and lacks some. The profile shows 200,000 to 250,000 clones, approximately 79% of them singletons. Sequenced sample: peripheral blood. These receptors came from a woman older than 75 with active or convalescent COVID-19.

CDR3 sequence: CASSVPVNYGYTF. For the CDR3, the DNA is TGTGCCAGCAGCGTCCCTGTCAACTATGGCTACACCTTC. The chain uses TRBV9 and TRBJ1-2; D is unclear. The CDR3 contains 13 residues. Germline-derived CDR1 and CDR2 are SGDLS and YYNGEE. V was cut by 2 bases and J by 2 bases, with 7 bases left in between. Combining the CDR3 with reference TRBV9 and TRBJ1-2 gives the whole variable domain DSGVTQTPKHLITATGQRVTLRCSPRSGDLSVYWYQQSLDQGLQFLIQYYNGEERAKGNILERFSAQQFPDLHSELNLSSLELGDSALYFCASSVPVNYGYTFGSGTRLTVV.

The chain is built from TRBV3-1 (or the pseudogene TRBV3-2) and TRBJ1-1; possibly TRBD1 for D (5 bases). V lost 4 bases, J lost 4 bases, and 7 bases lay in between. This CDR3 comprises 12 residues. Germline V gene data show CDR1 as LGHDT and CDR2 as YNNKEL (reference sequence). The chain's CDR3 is CASSPQGTEAFF. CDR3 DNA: TGTGCCAGCAGCCCCCAGGGCACTGAAGCTTTCTTT.

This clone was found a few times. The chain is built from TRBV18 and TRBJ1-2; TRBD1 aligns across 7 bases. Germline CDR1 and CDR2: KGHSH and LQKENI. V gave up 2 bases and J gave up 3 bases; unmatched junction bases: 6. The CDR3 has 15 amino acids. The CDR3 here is CASSPGGQSYYGYTF. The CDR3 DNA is TGTGCCAGCTCACCAGGGGGACAGAGCTACTATGGCTACACCTTC.

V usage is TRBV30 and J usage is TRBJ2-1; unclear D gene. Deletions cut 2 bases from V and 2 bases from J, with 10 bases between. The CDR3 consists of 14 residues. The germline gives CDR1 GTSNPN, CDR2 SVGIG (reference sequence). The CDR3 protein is CAWSPLSAYNEQFF. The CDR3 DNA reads TGTGCCTGGAGTCCTCTGTCGGCCTACAATGAGCAGTTCTTC.

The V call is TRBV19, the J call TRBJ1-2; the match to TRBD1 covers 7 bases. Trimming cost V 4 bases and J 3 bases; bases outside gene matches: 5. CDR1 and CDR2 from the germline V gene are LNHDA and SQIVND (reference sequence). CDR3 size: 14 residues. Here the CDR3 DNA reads TGTGCCAGTAGTAGGGGACAGTTCTACTATGGCTACACCTTC. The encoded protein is CASSRGQFYYGYTF.

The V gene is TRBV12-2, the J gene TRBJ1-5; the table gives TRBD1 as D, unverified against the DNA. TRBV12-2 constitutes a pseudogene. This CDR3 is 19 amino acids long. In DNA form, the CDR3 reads TGTGCAAGTCGCACCTCTTCCGGGACACACCAGGGGGAAAATCAGCCCCAGCATTTT. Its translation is CASRTSSGTHQGENQPQHF.

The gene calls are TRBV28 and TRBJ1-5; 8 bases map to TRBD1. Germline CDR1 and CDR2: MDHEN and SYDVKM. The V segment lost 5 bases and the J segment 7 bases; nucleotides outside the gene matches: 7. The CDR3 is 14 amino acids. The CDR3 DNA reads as TGTGCCAGCAGTAGAACAGGGGGAAACCAGCCCCAGCATTTT. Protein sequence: CASSRTGGNQPQHF.

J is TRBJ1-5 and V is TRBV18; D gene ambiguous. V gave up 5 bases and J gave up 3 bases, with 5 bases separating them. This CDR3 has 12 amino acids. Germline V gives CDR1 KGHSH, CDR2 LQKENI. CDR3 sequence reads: CASSSPNQPQHF. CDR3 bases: TGTGCCAGCTCATCTCCCAATCAGCCCCAGCATTTT. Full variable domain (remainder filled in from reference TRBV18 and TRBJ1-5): NAGVMQNPRHLVRRRGQEARLRCSPMKGHSHVYWYRQLPEEGLKFMVYLQKENIIDESGMPKERFSAEFPKEGPSILRIQQVVRGDSAAYFCASSSPNQPQHFGDGTRLSIL.

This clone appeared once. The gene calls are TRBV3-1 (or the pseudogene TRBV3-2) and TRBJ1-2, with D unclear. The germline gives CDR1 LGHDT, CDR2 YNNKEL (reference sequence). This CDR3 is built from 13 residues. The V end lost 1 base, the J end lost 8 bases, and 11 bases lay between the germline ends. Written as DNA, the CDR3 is TGTGCCAGCAGCCAAGGAGGTCTCGGGGGCTACACCTTC. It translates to CASSQGGLGGYTF.

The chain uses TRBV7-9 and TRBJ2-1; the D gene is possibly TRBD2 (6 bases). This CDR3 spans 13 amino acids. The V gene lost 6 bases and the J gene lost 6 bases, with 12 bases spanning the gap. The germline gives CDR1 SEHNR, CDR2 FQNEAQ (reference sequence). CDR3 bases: TGTGCCAGCAGGGCGGGATTAGGCAATGAGCAGTTCTTC. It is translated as CASRAGLGNEQFF.

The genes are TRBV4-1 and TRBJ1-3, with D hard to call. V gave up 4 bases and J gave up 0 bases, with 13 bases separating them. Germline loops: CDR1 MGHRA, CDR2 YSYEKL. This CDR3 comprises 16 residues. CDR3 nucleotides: TGCGCCAGCAGCCGCAGCGACCTTACCTCTGGAAACACCATATATTTT. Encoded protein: CASSRSDLTSGNTIYF.

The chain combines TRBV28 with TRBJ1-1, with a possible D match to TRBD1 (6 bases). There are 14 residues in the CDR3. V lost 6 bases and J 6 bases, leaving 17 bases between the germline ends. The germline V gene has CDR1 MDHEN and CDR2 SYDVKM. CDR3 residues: CASSRIGGVPEAFF. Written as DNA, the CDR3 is TGTGCCAGCAGCCGAATAGGGGGGGTCCCTGAAGCTTTCTTT.

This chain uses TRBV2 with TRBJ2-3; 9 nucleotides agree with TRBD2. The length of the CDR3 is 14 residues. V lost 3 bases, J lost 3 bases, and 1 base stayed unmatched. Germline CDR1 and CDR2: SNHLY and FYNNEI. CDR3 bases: TGTGCCAGCAGTGAGGGACTAGCTACAGATACGCAGTATTTT. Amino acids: CASSEGLATDTQYF.

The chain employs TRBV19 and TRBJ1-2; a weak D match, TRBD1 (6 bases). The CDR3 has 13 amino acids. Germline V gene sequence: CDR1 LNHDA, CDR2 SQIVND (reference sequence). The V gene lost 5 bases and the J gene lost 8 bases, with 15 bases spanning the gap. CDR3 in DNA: TGTGCCAGTAGTGCCACCGGGACACCCGGCTACACCTTC. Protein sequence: CASSATGTPGYTF. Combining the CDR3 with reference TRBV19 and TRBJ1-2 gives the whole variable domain DGGITQSPKYLFRKEGQNVTLSCEQNLNHDAMYWYRQDPGQGLRLIYYSQIVNDFQKGDIAEGYSVSREKKESFPLTVTSAQKNPTAFYLCASSATGTPGYTFGSGTRLTVV.

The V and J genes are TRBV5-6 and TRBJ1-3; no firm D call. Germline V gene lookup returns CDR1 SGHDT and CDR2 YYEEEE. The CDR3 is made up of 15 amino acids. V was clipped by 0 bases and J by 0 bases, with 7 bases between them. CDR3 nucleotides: TGTGCCAGCAGCTTGGCCGGGAGCTCTGGAAACACCATATATTTT. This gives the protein CASSLAGSSGNTIYF.

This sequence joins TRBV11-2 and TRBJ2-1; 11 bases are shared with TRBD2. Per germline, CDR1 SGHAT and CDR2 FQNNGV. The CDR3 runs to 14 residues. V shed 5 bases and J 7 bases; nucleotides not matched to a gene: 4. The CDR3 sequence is CASSLGLAGNEQFF. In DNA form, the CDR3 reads TGTGCCAGCAGCCTCGGACTAGCGGGTAATGAGCAGTTCTTC.

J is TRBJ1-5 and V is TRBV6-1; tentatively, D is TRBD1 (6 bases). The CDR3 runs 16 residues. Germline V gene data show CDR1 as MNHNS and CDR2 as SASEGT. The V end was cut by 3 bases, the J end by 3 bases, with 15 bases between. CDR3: CASSDRMGAPNQPQHF. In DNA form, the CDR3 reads TGTGCCAGCAGTGACCGAATGGGGGCACCCAATCAGCCCCAGCATTTT.

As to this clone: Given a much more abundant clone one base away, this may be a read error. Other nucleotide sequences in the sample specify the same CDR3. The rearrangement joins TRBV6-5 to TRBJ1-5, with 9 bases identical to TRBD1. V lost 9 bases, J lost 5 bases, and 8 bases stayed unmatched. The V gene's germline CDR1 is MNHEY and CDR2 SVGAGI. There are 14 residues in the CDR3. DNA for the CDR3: TGTGCCAGTCAACCTGGGACAGGGTATCAGCCCCAGCATTTT. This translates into CASQPGTGYQPQHF.